What follows are 12 T cell receptor beta chains derived from one specimen sequenced in a study of shared clonotypes between healthy human individuals. This table comes from immunoSEQ multiplex PCR, and its TCRdb copy is limited to in-frame clones, with some not included. Of some 2,400,000 clones detected, nearly 97% appear once; the ten largest clones hold roughly 0.13%. Specimen: naive CD4+ T cells sorted from blood. Subset noted: CD45RA+ positively selected. These receptors all come from a man younger than 30 in good health.

This chain uses TRBV4-1 with TRBJ1-6, with 9 bases matching TRBD1. CDR1 and CDR2 from the germline V gene are MGHRA and YSYEKL. The CDR3 consists of 19 residues. The J segment lost 9 bases and the V segment lost 0 bases, leaving 15 bases of the junction unmatched. CDR3 in DNA: TGCGCCAGCAGCCAAGATTCGTGGTCCGGGACAGGGAACTTTTCACCCCTCCACTTT. Translating gives CASSQDSWSGTGNFSPLHF.

About this clone itself: The same CDR3 is also encoded by other DNA sequences in this sample. The chain employs TRBV6-5 and TRBJ2-3; 7 bases align to TRBD2. Unmatched junction bases numbered 2, after V lost 2 bases and J lost 0 bases. The CDR3 contains 15 residues. CDR1 is MNHEY and CDR2 is SVGAGI in the germline V gene. This chain's CDR3 is CASSYSGASTDTQYF. In DNA, the CDR3 is TGTGCCAGCAGTTACAGCGGGGCTAGCACAGATACGCAGTATTTT.

J is TRBJ1-5 and V is TRBV7-9, with TRBD1 identical over 7 bases. This CDR3 region has 14 residues. CDR1 is SEHNR, CDR2 FQNEAQ, per germline (reference sequence). Unmatched junction bases numbered 5, after V lost 5 bases and J lost 4 bases. CDR3 sequence reads: CASSGPGQNQPQHF. CDR3 bases: TGTGCCAGCAGCGGACCGGGACAGAATCAGCCCCAGCATTTT.

The J gene is TRBJ1-1, the V gene TRBV7-9, with TRBD1 matching over 7 bases. V was clipped by 0 bases and J by 1 base; unmatched bases: 5. The CDR3 contains 16 residues. The germline gives CDR1 SEHNR, CDR2 FQNEAQ (reference sequence). The chain's CDR3 is CASSLAHRGSNTEAFF. The CDR3 bases are TGTGCCAGCAGCTTAGCTCACAGGGGCTCGAACACTGAAGCTTTCTTT.

This clone was detected only once. The V call is TRBV11-3, the J call TRBJ1-1, with 7 bases matching TRBD1. The length of the CDR3 is 18 residues. V lost 5 bases to trimming and J lost 1 base; unmatched junction nucleotides: 16. Germline CDR1 SGHNT, CDR2 YENEEA. The CDR3 nucleotides are TGTGCCAGCAGCCCCTGGGACGTAGGGGGCAAGAAGAACACTGAAGCTTTCTTT. Its protein is CASSPWDVGGKKNTEAFF.

The chain carries TRBV11-2 and TRBJ1-1, with D unresolved. Trimming took off 5 bases at V and 6 bases at J, with 13 bases between the two ends. Germline V lookup: CDR1 SGHAT, CDR2 FQNNGV. This CDR3 is 13 amino acids long. The DNA for the CDR3 is TGTGCCAGCAGCGCTCATGATGGACCTGAAGCTTTCTTT. As protein: CASSAHDGPEAFF.

Of note for this clone: The same CDR3 arises from other DNA sequences in this sample as well. J is TRBJ1-1 and V is TRBV30, with D tentatively TRBD1 (6 bases). This CDR3 has 13 amino acids. Germline CDR1 GTSNPN, CDR2 SVGIG (reference sequence). The V end lost 1 base, the J end lost 0 bases, and 6 bases lay between the germline ends. CDR3 sequence: CAWSGQVNTEAFF. As DNA, the CDR3 is TGTGCCTGGAGTGGACAGGTGAACACTGAAGCTTTCTTT.

The CDR3 bases are TGTGCCATCAGTGGGAGGGGCAACGGATACACCGGGGAGCTGTTTTTT. It yields the protein CAISGRGNGYTGELFF. The J gene is TRBJ2-2, the V gene TRBV10-3; D may be TRBD2 (6 bases). Germline CDR1 is ENHRY and CDR2 is SYGVKD. The CDR3 is 16 residues long. V lost 4 bases and J lost 3, with 15 bases in between.

This chain connects TRBV7-6 to TRBJ2-2; D is undetermined. V was clipped by 7 bases and J by 4 bases, with 13 bases between them. Per germline, CDR1 SGHVS and CDR2 FNYEAQ. The CDR3 runs 14 residues. The CDR3 region has the DNA TGTGCCAGCATTTCGGCAGGCCGCACCGGGGAGCTGTTTTTT. Amino acid sequence: CASISAGRTGELFF.

V and J are TRBV2 and TRBJ2-5, with 8 positions matching TRBD1. The CDR3 is made up of 15 amino acids. Germline loops: CDR1 SNHLY, CDR2 FYNNEI. V shed 7 bases and J 4 bases; nucleotides not matched to a gene: 11. The CDR3 loop reads CASTQGAALTETQYF. CDR3 DNA: TGTGCCAGCACTCAGGGGGCAGCCCTTACAGAGACCCAGTACTTC.

This chain uses TRBV5-1 with TRBJ2-3; tentatively, D is TRBD1 or TRBD2 (7 bases each). The ends were cut back, 4 bases at V and 3 bases at J, with 12 bases in the middle. CDR3 length: 14 residues. Per germline, CDR1 SGHRS and CDR2 YFSETQ. The CDR3 DNA follows: TGCGCCAGCAGCCCAGGGGGGGATACAGATACGCAGTATTTT. Protein: CASSPGGDTDTQYF.

This clone has only one observation. V is TRBV5-1 and J is TRBJ2-2; 9 bases are a match to TRBD1. Losses at the gene ends were 3 bases for V and 1 base for J; bases not matched to a gene: 7. The CDR3 has 17 amino acids. Germline loops: CDR1 SGHRS, CDR2 YFSETQ. The CDR3 DNA reads as TGCGCCAGCAGCTACACAAAGGGACAGGGGAACACCGGGGAGCTGTTTTTT. This gives the protein CASSYTKGQGNTGELFF.